This entry features one TCR beta chain sequence. The CDR3 runs to 12 residues. Per the germline V gene, CDR1 is WNHNN and CDR2 is SYGVQD (reference sequence). V was clipped by 4 bases and J by 4 bases, with 8 bases between them. Terminally differentiated effector memory CD45RA+ cells were excluded from the naive CD8 cells, which were CD45RO-negative and positively selected for CCR7. Only in-frame clones appear in the TCRdb table, and some are missing; sequencing was by immunoSEQ multiplex PCR. This sample has millions of clones, with about 95% found just once. This record comes from a study of shared clonotypes between healthy human individuals.

This chain connects TRBV10-1 to TRBJ2-7; no definite D call. The receptor's source is a man aged 18-30 years in good health. Sequenced input: naive CD8+ T cells sorted from blood. This CDR3 is CASSGDGYEQYF. As DNA, the CDR3 is TGCGCCAGCAGTGGTGACGGGTACGAGCAGTACTTC.